Listed below are T cell receptor beta chains from one sample, sequenced in a study of T cell changes during pregnancy in multiple sclerosis. Assay used: immunoSEQ multiplex PCR; TCRdb lists only in-frame clones, some missing. The sample holds 90,000 to 95,000 clones, more than 85% seen once. The source material was peripheral blood, sampled before pregnancy. The receptors stem from a female donor with multiple sclerosis, enrolled in a pregnancy study. The CDR3 runs from the conserved cysteine through the conserved F or W. Fields, in order: D gene, J gene, clone size, V gene, CDR3 protein. A D gene is named only where the DNA matches it firmly. Clone size is stated in some rows and not others, as once, few, many or a class when expanded.

>-|TRBJ1-2|few|TRBV19
CASSIDRTGKGYTF
>TRBD1|TRBJ1-2|-|TRBV6-5
CASSYSQGENGYTF
>-|TRBJ2-1|-|TRBV20-1
CSARAGVWFF
>TRBD2|TRBJ2-4|-|TRBV4-3
CASSQNIQGGRASKYF
>-|TRBJ2-7|-|TRBV28
CANYITYEQYF
>TRBD1|TRBJ2-1|once|TRBV7-3
CASSLIPAGGYEQFF
>-|TRBJ2-7|-|TRBV28
CASSLTDYEQYF
>TRBD1|TRBJ2-1|-|TRBV5-1
CASSGDRSSYNEQFF
>TRBD1|TRBJ2-3|-|TRBV5-5
CASSSGQGKGDTQYF
>-|TRBJ2-7|-|TRBV6-5
CASSYLAGLAYEQYF
>-|TRBJ2-3|-|TRBV27
CASSLSRSSTDTQYF
>TRBD1|TRBJ2-7|-|TRBV5-4
CASSPGSGQYYEQYF
>-|TRBJ1-2|few|TRBV9
CASSVDRRGYGYTF
>TRBD1|TRBJ1-1|-|TRBV4-3
CASSDRGLGRNTEAFF
>-|TRBJ1-2|-|TRBV27
CASRPGGQGPTHGYTF
>TRBD2|TRBJ2-1|-|TRBV29-1
CSGDTSGRGNEQFF
>-|TRBJ1-2|-|TRBV10-3
CASSGTYGYTF
>TRBD2|TRBJ2-1|-|TRBV19
CASSRLAAYNEQFF
>-|TRBJ1-2|-|TRBV21-1
CVDTGITIGTF
>TRBD2|TRBJ2-3|-|TRBV19
CASRFGLAGTDTQYF
>-|TRBJ2-2|-|TRBV2
CASRIQGPNTGELFF
>TRBD2|TRBJ2-3|-|TRBV18
CASSQVRGAPTDTQYF
>-|TRBJ2-3|-|TRBV5-1
CASKGRPFTDTQYF
>-|TRBJ2-5|once|TRBV5-1
CASSTGGTASGETQYF
>TRBD1|TRBJ2-7|once|TRBV7-9
CASSSGAGGYYEQYF
>-|TRBJ1-1|few|TRBV7-9
CASSLSRGTEAFF
>TRBD2|TRBJ2-3|-|TRBV7-2
CASSLELAVADTQYF
>TRBD2|TRBJ2-7|-|TRBV5-5
CASSRGLANYEQYF
>TRBD1|TRBJ1-5|-|TRBV13
CASSRTNGDRGNQPQHF
>-|TRBJ2-1|-|TRBV14
CASSQAEGSAEQFF
>-|TRBJ2-4|-|TRBV4-1
CASSQDAAIAKNIQYF
>-|TRBJ2-5|-|TRBV4-1
CASSQDHNTPQETQYF
>-|TRBJ2-2|-|TRBV5-1
CASSSGQLNTGELFF
>-|TRBJ1-5|-|TRBV6-6
CASSYEQIYQPQHF
>TRBD1|TRBJ1-2|-|TRBV19
CASSAKQGMDYGYTF
>TRBD2|TRBJ2-1|-|TRBV9
CASSVGGGYSYNEQFF
>-|TRBJ1-4|-|TRBV5-6
CASSGRGSSDEKLFF
>-|TRBJ2-7|-|TRBV5-1
CASSPKGVWEQYF
>-|TRBJ1-1|-|TRBV20-1
CSAHGQTEAFF
>-|TRBJ1-2|once|TRBV2
CASFTARNYGYTF
>-|TRBJ1-1|-|TRBV19
CASSIQIEAFF
>TRBD1|TRBJ2-7|-|TRBV18
CASSQGQGYEQYF
>TRBD1|TRBJ2-1|once|TRBV29-1
CSVRRGDRGNEQFF
>-|TRBJ2-1|-|TRBV5-5
CASSLDGQSKFF
>-|TRBJ2-1|-|TRBV9
CASSASRGNEQFF
>TRBD1|TRBJ1-5|-|TRBV2
CASSAGTGGNQPQHF
>TRBD1|TRBJ2-3|-|TRBV10-3
CAISARRGLEDTQYF
>TRBD1|TRBJ2-7|-|TRBV2
CASSVLGQGLPYEQYF
>-|TRBJ1-5|-|TRBV6-5
CASSYSKGPHQPQHF
>TRBD1|TRBJ2-7|-|TRBV11-1
CASSFGQGNYEQYF
>TRBD1|TRBJ2-2|-|TRBV2
CASSQTRDREDTGELFF
>TRBD1|TRBJ2-5|-|TRBV10-3
CAMSQGAGQETQYF
>-|TRBJ1-4|-|TRBV15
CASRGGGHNEKLFF
>-|TRBJ2-5|once|TRBV11-2
CASSLGHNQETQYF
>-|TRBJ1-4|-|TRBV19
CASSITGTDEKLFF
>-|TRBJ2-7|-|TRBV19
CASSPRGGGASYEQYF
>-|TRBJ2-7|once|TRBV18
CASSPRLSTKSIYEQYF